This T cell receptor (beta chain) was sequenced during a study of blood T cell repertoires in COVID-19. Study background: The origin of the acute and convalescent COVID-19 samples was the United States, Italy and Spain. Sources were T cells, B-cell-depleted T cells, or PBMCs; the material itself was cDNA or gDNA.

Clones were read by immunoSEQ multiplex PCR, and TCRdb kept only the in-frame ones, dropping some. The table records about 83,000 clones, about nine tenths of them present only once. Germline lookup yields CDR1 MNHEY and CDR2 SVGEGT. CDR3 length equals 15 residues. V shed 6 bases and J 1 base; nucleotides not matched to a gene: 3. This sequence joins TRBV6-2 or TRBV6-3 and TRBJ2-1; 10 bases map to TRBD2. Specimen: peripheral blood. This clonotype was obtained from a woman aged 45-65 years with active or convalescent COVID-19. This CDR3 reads CASSLSGGSYNEQFF. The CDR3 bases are TGTGCCAGCAGCCTTAGCGGGGGGTCCTACAATGAGCAGTTCTTC.